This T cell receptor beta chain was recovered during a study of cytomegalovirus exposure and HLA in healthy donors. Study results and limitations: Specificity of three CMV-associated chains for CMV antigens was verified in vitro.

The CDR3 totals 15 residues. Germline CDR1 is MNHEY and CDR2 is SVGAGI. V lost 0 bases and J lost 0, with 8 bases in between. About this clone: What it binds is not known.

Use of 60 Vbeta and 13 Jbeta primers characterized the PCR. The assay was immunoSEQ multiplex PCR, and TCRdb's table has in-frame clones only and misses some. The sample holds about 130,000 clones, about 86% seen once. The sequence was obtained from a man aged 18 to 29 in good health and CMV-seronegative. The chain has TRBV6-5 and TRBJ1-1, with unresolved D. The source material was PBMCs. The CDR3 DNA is TGTGCCAGCAGTTACTCGAACAGCCTGAACACTGAAGCTTTCTTT. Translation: CASSYSNSLNTEAFF.